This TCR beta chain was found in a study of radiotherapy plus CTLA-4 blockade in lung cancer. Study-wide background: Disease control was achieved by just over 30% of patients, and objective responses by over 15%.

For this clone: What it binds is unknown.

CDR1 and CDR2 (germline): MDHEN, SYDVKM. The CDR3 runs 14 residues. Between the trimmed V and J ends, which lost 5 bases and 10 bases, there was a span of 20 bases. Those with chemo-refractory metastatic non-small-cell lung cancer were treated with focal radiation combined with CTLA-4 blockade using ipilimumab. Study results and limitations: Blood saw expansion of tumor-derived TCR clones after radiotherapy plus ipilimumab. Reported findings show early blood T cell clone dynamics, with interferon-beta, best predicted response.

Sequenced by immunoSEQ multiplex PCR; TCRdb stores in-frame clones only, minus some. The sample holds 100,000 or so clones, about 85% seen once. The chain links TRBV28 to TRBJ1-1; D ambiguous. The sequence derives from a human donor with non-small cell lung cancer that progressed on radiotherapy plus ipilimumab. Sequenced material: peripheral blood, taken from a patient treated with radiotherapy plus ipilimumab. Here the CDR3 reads CASSPFLGGRAAFF. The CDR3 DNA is TGTGCCAGCAGTCCTTTCCTCGGTGGGAGGGCAGCTTTCTTT.